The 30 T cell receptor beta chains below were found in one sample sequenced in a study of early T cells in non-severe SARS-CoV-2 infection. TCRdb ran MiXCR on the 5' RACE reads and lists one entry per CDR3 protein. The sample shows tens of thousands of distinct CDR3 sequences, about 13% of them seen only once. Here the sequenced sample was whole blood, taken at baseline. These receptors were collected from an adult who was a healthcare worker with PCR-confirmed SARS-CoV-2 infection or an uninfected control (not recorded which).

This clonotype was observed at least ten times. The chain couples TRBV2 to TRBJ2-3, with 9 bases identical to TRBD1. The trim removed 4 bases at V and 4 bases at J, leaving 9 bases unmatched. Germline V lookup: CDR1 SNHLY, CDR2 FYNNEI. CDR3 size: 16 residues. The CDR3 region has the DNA TGTGCCAGCAGTGCCTCCCCCGGGACAGGGCCAGATACGCAGTATTTT. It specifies CASSASPGTGPDTQYF. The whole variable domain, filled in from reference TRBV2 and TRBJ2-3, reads EPEVTQTPSHQVTQMGQEVILRCVPISNHLYFYWYRQILGQKVEFLVSFYNNEISEKSEIFDDQFSVERPDGSNFTLKIRSTKLEDSAMYFCASSASPGTGPDTQYFGPGTRLTVL.

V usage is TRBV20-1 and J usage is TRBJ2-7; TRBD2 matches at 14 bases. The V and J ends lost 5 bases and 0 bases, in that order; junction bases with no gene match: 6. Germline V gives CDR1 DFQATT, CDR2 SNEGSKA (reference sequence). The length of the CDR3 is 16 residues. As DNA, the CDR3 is TGCAGTGCTTCCGGGACTAGCGGGAGACTCTCCTACGAGCAGTACTTC. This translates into CSASGTSGRLSYEQYF.

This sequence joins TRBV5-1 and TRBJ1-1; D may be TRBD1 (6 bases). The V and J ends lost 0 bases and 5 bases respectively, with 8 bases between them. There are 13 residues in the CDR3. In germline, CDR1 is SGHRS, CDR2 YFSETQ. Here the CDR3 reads CASSLGRGTEAFF. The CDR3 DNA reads TGCGCCAGCAGCTTGGGCAGGGGAACTGAAGCTTTCTTT.

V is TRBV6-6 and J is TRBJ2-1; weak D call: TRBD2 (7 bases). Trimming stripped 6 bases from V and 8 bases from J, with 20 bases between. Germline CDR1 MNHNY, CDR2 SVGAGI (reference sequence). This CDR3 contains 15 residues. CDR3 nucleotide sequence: TGTGCCAGCAGCCCGGGGGCGGGGGCCTTTGATGAGCAGTTCTTC. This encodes CASSPGAGAFDEQFF.

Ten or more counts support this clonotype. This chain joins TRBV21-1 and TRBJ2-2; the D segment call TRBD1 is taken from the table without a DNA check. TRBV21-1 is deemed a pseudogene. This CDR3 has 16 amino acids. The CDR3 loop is CASSKRGTKNTGELFF. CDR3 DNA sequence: TGTGCCAGCAGCAAAAGGGGGACCAAGAACACCGGGGAGCTGTTTTTT.

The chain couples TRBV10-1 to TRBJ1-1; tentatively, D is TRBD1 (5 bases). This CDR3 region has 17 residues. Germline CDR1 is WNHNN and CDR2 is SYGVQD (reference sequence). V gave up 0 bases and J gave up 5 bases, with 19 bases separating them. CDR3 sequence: CASSESFGGRGVTEAFF. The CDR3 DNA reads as TGCGCCAGCAGTGAGTCTTTTGGAGGGAGGGGAGTGACTGAAGCTTTCTTT.

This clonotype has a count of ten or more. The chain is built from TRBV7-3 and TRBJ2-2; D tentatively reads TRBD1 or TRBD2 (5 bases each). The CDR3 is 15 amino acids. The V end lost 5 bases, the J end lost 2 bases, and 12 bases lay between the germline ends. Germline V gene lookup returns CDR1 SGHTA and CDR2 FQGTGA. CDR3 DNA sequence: TGTGCCAGCAGCCCCGGGACGGTTAACACCGGGGAGCTGTTTTTT. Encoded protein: CASSPGTVNTGELFF.

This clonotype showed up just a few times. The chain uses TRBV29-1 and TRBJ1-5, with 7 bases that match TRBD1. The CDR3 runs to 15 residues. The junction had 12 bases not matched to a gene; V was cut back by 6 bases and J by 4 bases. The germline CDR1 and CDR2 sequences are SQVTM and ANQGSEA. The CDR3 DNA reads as TGCAGCGTGGCTGAACAGGGGACTGGGAATCAGCCCCAGCATTTT. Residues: CSVAEQGTGNQPQHF.

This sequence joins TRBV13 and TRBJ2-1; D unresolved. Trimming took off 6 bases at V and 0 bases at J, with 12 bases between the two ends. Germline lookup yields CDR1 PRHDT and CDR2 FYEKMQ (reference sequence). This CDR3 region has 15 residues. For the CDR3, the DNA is TGTGCCAGCAGTGGGCGTCCCAGCTCCTACAATGAGCAGTTCTTC. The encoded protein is CASSGRPSSYNEQFF.

The CDR3 reads CASSFRTYEQYF. CDR3 DNA sequence: TGTGCCAGCAGCTTTAGGACATACGAGCAGTACTTC. V usage is TRBV5-6 and J usage is TRBJ2-7; D may be TRBD1 (5 bases). The CDR3 is 12 amino acids. CDR1 is SGHDT, CDR2 YYEEEE, per germline. V was clipped by 2 bases and J by 4 bases, with 7 bases between them.

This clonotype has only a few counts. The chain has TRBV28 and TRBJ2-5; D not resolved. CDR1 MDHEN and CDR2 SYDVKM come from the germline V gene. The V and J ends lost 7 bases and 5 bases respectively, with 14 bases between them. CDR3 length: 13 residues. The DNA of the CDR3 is TGTGCCAGCACCACATCGGGTGTTGAGACCCAGTACTTC. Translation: CASTTSGVETQYF.

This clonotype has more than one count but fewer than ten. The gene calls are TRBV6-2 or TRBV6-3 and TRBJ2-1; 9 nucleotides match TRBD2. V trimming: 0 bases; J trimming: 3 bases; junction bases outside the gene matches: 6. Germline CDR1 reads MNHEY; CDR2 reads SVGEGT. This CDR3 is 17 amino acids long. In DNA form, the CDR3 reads TGTGCCAGCAGTTACTCCGGCGGCGGGAGGGGCTACAATGAGCAGTTCTTC. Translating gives CASSYSGGGRGYNEQFF.

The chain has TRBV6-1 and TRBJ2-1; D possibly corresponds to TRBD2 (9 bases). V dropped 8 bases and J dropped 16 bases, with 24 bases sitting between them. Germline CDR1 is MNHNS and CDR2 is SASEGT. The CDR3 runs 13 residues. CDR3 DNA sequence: TGTGCCAGCCGCTCAGGGGGCGGGGGGGCATTTTTCTTC. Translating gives CASRSGGGGAFFF.

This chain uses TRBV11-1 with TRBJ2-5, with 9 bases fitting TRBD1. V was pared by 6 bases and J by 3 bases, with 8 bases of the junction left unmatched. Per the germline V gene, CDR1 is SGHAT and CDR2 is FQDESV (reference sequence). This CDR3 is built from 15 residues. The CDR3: CASRYQGTGKETQYF. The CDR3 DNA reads TGTGCCAGCAGATACCAAGGGACAGGGAAAGAGACCCAGTACTTC.

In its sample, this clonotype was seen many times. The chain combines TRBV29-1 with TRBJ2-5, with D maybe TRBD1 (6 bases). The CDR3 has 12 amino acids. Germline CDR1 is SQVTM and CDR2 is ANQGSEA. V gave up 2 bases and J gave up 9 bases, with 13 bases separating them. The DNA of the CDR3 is TGCAGCGTTGAACGACAGGCCGGCGCCCAGTACTTC. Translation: CSVERQAGAQYF. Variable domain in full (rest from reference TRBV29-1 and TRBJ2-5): SAVISQKPSRDICQRGTSLTIQCQVDSQVTMMFWYRQQPGQSLTLIATANQGSEATYESGFVIDKFPISRPNLTFSTLTVSNMSPEDSSIYLCSVERQAGAQYFGPGTRLLVL.

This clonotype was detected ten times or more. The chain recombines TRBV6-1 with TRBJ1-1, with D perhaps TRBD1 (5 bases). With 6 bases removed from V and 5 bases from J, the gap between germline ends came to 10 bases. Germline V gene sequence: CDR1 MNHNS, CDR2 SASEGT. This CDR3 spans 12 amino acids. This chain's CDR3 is CASRLSGTEAFF. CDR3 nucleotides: TGTGCCAGCAGGTTGTCAGGGACTGAAGCTTTCTTT.

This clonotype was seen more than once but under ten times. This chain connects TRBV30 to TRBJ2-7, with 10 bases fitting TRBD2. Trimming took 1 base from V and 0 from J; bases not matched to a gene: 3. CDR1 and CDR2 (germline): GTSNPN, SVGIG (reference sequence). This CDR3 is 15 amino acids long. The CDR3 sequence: CAWSGLAGGSYEQYF. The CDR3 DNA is TGTGCCTGGAGTGGTTTAGCGGGAGGCTCCTACGAGCAGTACTTC.

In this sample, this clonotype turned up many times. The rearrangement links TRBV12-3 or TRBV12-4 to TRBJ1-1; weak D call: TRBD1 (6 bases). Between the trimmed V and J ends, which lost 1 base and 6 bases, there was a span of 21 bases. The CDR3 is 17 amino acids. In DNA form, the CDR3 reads TGTGCCAGCAGTTTAGAAGGGGCCCTGAGGGGGAAGGCTGAAGCTTTCTTT. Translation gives CASSLEGALRGKAEAFF.

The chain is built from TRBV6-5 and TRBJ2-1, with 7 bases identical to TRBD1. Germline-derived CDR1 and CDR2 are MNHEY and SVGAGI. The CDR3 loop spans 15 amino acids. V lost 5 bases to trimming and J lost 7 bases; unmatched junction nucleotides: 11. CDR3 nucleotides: TGTGCCAGCAGTGCCCCTAGACAGGGTATGAATGAGCAGTTCTTC. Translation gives CASSAPRQGMNEQFF.

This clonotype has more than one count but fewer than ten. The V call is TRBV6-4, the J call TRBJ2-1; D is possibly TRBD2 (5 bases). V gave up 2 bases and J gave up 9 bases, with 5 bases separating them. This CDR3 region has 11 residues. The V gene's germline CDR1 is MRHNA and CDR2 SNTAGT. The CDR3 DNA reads TGTGCCAGCAGTGACGGAGGTGAGCAGTTCTTC. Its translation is CASSDGGEQFF.

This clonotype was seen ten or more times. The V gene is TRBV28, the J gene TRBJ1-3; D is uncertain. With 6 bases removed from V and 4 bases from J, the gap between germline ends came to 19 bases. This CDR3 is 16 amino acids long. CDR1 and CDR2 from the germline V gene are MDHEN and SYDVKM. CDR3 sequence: CASSSTSTPVGNTIYF. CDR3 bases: TGTGCCAGCAGCTCTACGAGTACTCCTGTCGGAAACACCATATATTTT. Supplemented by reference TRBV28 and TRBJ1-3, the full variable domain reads DVKVTQSSRYLVKRTGEKVFLECVQDMDHENMFWYRQDPGLGLRLIYFSYDVKMKEKGDIPEGYSVSREKKERFSLILESASTNQTSMYLCASSSTSTPVGNTIYFGEGSWLTVV.

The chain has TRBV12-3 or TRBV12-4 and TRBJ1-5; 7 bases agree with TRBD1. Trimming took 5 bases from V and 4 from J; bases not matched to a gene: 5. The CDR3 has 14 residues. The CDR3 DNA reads TGTGCCAGCAGTCCCAAACAGGGGAATCAGCCCCAGCATTTT. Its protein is CASSPKQGNQPQHF.

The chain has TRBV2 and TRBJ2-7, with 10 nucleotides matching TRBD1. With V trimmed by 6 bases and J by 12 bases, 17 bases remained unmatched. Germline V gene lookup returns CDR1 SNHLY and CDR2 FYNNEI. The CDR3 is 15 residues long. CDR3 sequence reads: CASSDPGQGSFVSYF. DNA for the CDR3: TGTGCCAGCAGCGATCCGGGACAGGGGAGTTTTGTTTCGTACTTC.

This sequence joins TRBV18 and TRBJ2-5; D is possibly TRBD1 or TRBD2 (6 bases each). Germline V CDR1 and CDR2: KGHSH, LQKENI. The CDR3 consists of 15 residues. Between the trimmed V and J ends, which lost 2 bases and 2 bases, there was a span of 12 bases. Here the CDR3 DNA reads TGTGCCAGCTCACCAATGGGGGGCCGACAAGAGACCCAGTACTTC. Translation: CASSPMGGRQETQYF.

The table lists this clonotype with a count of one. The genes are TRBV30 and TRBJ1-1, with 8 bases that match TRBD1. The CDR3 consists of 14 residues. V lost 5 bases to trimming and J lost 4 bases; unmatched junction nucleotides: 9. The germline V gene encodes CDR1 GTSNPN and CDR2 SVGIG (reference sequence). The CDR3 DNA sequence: TGTGCCTGGTACCAGGGGGCAAGTAGCACTGAAGCTTTCTTT. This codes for CAWYQGASSTEAFF.

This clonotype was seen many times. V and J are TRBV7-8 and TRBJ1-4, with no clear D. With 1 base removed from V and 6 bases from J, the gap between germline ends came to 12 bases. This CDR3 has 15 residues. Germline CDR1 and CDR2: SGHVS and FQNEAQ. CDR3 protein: CASSLDPLWDEKLFF. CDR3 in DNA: TGTGCCAGCAGCTTAGACCCGCTGTGGGATGAAAAACTGTTTTTT.

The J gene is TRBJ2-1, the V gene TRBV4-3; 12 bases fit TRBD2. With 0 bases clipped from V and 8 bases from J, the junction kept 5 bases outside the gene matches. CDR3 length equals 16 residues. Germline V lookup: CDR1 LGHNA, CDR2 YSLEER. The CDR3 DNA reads TGCGCCAGCAGCCAAGAACGGACTAGCGGGATAGATGAGCAGTTCTTC. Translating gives CASSQERTSGIDEQFF.

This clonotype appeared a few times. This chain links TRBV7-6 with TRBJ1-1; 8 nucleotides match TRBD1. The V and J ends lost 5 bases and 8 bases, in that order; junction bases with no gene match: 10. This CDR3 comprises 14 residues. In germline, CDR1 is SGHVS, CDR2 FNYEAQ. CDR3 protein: CASSRSPGGPEAFF. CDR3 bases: TGTGCCAGCAGCCGTTCACCAGGGGGCCCCGAAGCTTTCTTT.

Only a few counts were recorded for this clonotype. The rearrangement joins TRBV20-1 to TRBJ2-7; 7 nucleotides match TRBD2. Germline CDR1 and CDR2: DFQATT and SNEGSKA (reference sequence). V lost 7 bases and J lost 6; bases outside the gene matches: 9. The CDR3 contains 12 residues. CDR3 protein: CSGAAGEAEQYF. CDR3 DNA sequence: TGCAGTGGCGCCGCGGGGGAAGCCGAGCAGTACTTC.

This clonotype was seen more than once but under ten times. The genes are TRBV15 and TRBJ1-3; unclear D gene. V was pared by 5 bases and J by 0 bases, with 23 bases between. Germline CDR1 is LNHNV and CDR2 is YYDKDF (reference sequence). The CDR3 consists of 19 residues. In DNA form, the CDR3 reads TGTGCCACCAGCCCAGAGGGTCGGGGAGGAGGGAACTCTGGAAACACCATATATTTT. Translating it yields CATSPEGRGGGNSGNTIYF.